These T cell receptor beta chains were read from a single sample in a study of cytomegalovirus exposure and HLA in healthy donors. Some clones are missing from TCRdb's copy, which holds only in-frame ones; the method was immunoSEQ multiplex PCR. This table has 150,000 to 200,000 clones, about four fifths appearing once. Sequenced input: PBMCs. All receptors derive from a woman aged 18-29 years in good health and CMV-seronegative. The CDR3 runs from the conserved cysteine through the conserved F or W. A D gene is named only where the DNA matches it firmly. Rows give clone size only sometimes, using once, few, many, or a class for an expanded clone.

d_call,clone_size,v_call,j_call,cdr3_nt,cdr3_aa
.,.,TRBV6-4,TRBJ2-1,TGTGCCAGCAGTCGGGAGTTCGACAATGAGCAGTTCTTC,CASSREFDNEQFF
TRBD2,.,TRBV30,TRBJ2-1,TGTGCCTGGAGTGTGGGACTAGAAAATGAGCAGTTCTTC,CAWSVGLENEQFF
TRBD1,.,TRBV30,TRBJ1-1,TGTGCCTGGGAAACAGGGGGTCCCGGTGAAGCTTTCTTT,CAWETGGPGEAFF
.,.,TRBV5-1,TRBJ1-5,TGCGCCAGCAGCCCCTACGGGGAGAGCAATCAGCCCCAGCATTTT,CASSPYGESNQPQHF
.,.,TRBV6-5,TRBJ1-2,TGTGCCAGCAGTTACTCGGAGGGAGCTAACTATGGCTACACCTTC,CASSYSEGANYGYTF
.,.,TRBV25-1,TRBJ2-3,TGTGCCAGCATGTCGAGGATGTATAATTCAGATACGCAGTATTTT,CASMSRMYNSDTQYF
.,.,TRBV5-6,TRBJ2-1,TGTGCCAGCAGCGCAGCGAACAATGAGCAGTTCTTC,CASSAANNEQFF
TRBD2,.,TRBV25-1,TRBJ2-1,TGTGCCAGCAGTGTATCTCTAGCGGGGACCTACAATGAGCAGTTCTTC,CASSVSLAGTYNEQFF
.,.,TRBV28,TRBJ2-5,TGTGCCAGCAGTTTACCCCAGGGTCGAGAGACCCAGTACTTC,CASSLPQGRETQYF
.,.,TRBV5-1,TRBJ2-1,TGCGCCAGCGGGGTGGGCGGGAAGTACAATGAGCAGTTCTTC,CASGVGGKYNEQFF
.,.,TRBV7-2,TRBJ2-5,TGTGCCAGCAGCTTAGCCCCTAGCGGGGACAGGTGGACCCAGTACTTC,CASSLAPSGDRWTQYF
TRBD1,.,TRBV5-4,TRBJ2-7,TGTGCCAGCAGCCCGGACAGGGCCTCCTACGAGCAGTACTTC,CASSPDRASYEQYF
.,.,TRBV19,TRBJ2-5,TGTGCCAGTAGTACTTCGACAGACCAAGAGACCCAGTACTTC,CASSTSTDQETQYF
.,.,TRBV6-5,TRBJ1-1,TGTGCCAGCACCAACCGGGGGGCCGCGAACACTGAAGCTTTCTTT,CASTNRGAANTEAFF
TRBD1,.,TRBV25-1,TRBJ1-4,TGTGCCAGCATCCCGGGACAGGGGGCGCAGTATGAAAAACTGTTTTTT,CASIPGQGAQYEKLFF
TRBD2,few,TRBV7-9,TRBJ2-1,TGTGCCAGCAGCATACCGGGACTAGCCCACAATGAGCAGTTCTTC,CASSIPGLAHNEQFF
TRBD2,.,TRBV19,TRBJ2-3,TGTGCCAGTAGTCATCGGGAGGGCGCGGAGGCAGATACGCAGTATTTT,CASSHREGAEADTQYF
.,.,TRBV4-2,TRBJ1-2,TGTGCCAGCACCCAGGGAGAGGAGGGCTATGGCTACACCTTC,CASTQGEEGYGYTF
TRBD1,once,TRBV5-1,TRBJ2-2,TGCGCCAGCAGCTCCTCCGGGACAGGGACCGGGGAGCTGTTTTTT,CASSSSGTGTGELFF
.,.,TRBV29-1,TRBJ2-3,TGCAGCGTGGGGGGGGGCACAGGTCCAGATACGCAGTATTTT,CSVGGGTGPDTQYF
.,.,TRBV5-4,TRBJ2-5,TGTGCCAGCAGCTTGGGGCTTCAAGAGACCCAGTACTTC,CASSLGLQETQYF
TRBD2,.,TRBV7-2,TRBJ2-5,TGTGCCAGCAGCATCCGTCGGACTAGTACGGAGACCCAGTACTTC,CASSIRRTSTETQYF
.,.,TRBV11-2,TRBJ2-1,TGTGCCAGCAGCTTCAGATTGGGACACGATTACAATGAGCAGTTCTTC,CASSFRLGHDYNEQFF
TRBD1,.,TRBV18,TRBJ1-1,TGTGCCAGCTCACCCTTCAACCCGACAGGGACGAACACTGAAGCTTTCTTT,CASSPFNPTGTNTEAFF
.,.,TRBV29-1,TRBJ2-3,TGCAGCGTTGAAGATTGGACTACAGGGGTGACAGATACGCAGTATTTT,CSVEDWTTGVTDTQYF
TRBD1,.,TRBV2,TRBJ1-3,TGTGCCAGCAAGGGCCGGGACAGGGTGATCCCCCAGCTCTCTGGAAACACCATATATTTT,CASKGRDRVIPQLSGNTIYF
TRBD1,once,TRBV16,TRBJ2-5,TGTGCCAGCAGCCTTCAACAGGGGCACGAGACCCAGTACTTC,CASSLQQGHETQYF
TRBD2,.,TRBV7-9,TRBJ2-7,TGTGCCAGCAGCTCCCCCCCGGCGCGGGAGTACGAGCAGTACTTC,CASSSPPAREYEQYF
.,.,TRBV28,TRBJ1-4,TGTGCCAGCAGCAGGTTCTCGTGGGCCAGGGAAAAACTGTTTTTT,CASSRFSWAREKLFF
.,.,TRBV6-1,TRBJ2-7,TGTGCCAGCAGTGAAAGCGGCGGGTCCAGCTCCTACGAGCAGTACTTC,CASSESGGSSSYEQYF
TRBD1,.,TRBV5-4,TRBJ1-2,TGTGCCAGCAGCCCTCGGGGGCAGGGGGTCGGCTATGGCTACACCTTC,CASSPRGQGVGYGYTF
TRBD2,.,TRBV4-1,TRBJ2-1,TGCGCCAGCAGCCATGGGACGAGCGGGAGCAGATACAATGAGCAGTTCTTC,CASSHGTSGSRYNEQFF
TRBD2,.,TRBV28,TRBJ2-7,TGTGCCAGCATCGGAGCGGGAGGCGCCTACGAGCAGTACTTC,CASIGAGGAYEQYF
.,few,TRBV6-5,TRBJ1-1,TGTGCCAGCAGTTACTCGGCAGGGAAGGACACTGAAGCTTTCTTT,CASSYSAGKDTEAFF
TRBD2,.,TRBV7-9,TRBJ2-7,TGTGCCAGCAGCCTCTCGGGGGGACCCTACGAGCAGTACTTC,CASSLSGGPYEQYF